This is a list of T cell receptor beta chains from one sample in a study of blood T cell repertoires in COVID-19. Some clones are missing from TCRdb's copy, which holds only in-frame ones; the method was immunoSEQ multiplex PCR. The sample has roughly 280,000 clones, around 93% seen once. Sequenced sample: PBMCs or T cells enriched from blood (not recorded which). These receptors were obtained from a man in his forties who had been exposed to COVID-19. Both conserved end residues are part of each CDR3. A D gene is named only where the DNA matches it firmly. The listing skips clone size in some rows; elsewhere it reads once, few, many or a size class.

clone_size	v_call	j_call	d_call	cdr3_nt	cdr3_aa
-	TRBV4-1	TRBJ1-2	TRBD1	TGCGCCAGCAGCCAAGTTCCACCGGGACAGCTCTATGGCTACACCTTC	CASSQVPPGQLYGYTF
-	TRBV27	TRBJ2-1	-	TGTGCCAGCAGTTTAAGGGGTAAAAGCTCCTACAATGAGCAGTTCTTC	CASSLRGKSSYNEQFF
-	TRBV6-5	TRBJ2-5	-	TGTGCCAGCAGTTACAATAAAGAGACCCAGTACTTC	CASSYNKETQYF
-	TRBV7-2	TRBJ2-3	TRBD2	TGTGCCAGCGGGTCGGGAGGGCCGGGCACAGATACGCAGTATTTT	CASGSGGPGTDTQYF
-	TRBV7-9	TRBJ2-5	-	TGTGCCAGCAGCTTAGGGGATCTCCCGGGGGAAGAGACCCAGTACTTC	CASSLGDLPGEETQYF
-	TRBV7-3	TRBJ2-3	TRBD2	TGTGCCAGCAGCTTAAACGGGAGGGCCCGGACAGATACGCAGTATTTT	CASSLNGRARTDTQYF
-	TRBV4-1	TRBJ2-1	-	TGCGCCAGCAGCCAGACTCCTAGCGCAAGCTCCTACAATGAGCAGTTCTTC	CASSQTPSASSYNEQFF
-	TRBV15	TRBJ2-7	TRBD1	TGTGCCACCAGCAGAGGGGGAACAAACAGGGGAAGCTCCTACGAGCAGTACTTC	CATSRGGTNRGSSYEQYF
-	TRBV2	TRBJ2-1	TRBD1	TGTGCCAGCACCGAGGACAGGGGCTTGGATGAGCAGTTCTTC	CASTEDRGLDEQFF
-	TRBV6-5	TRBJ1-2	TRBD1	TGTGCCAGCGGGGACAGAGATAACTATGGCTACACCTTC	CASGDRDNYGYTF
-	TRBV4-3	TRBJ2-4	-	TGCGCCTCCTCGGTGGCGGGAGCCAAAAACATTCAGTACTTC	CASSVAGAKNIQYF
-	TRBV4-3	TRBJ2-1	TRBD2	TGCGCCAGCAGCCAAGGGGGAGCGGGAGGGGCTTCGGGGCAGTTCTTC	CASSQGGAGGASGQFF
-	TRBV30	TRBJ2-7	TRBD1	TGTGCCTGGAGTGACCGGACAGGGGGAGAGCAGTACTTC	CAWSDRTGGEQYF
-	TRBV28	TRBJ2-1	-	TGTGCCAGCAGTTCATCCGGCTCCTACAATGAGCAGTTCTTC	CASSSSGSYNEQFF
-	TRBV10-3	TRBJ2-2	TRBD2	TGTGCCATCAGTGAGAGAGGACTAGCGGGAGTCCGGACCGGGGAGCTGTTTTTT	CAISERGLAGVRTGELFF
-	TRBV5-6	TRBJ2-7	TRBD1	TGTGCCAGCAGCAGAATAGGACAGGGGGCCCGCGAGGAGCAGTACTTC	CASSRIGQGAREEQYF
-	TRBV27	TRBJ2-3	-	TGTGCCAGCAGTTTTGGTACAGACACAGATACGCAGTATTTT	CASSFGTDTDTQYF
-	TRBV2	TRBJ1-6	-	TGTGCCAGCAGGGCTTTGGGAGACAGGTTTGGAGCACCCCTCCACTTT	CASRALGDRFGAPLHF
-	TRBV6-1	TRBJ2-3	TRBD1	TGTGCCAGCAGTGACAGAACAGGGGCGCGCACAGATACGCAGTATTTT	CASSDRTGARTDTQYF
-	TRBV7-9	TRBJ2-1	TRBD1	TGTGCCAGCAGCGAAAAGGGACAGGGTGTGAATGAGCAGTTCTTC	CASSEKGQGVNEQFF
-	TRBV5-1	TRBJ2-5	-	TGCGCCAGCAGCTTGGTTGGAGGGGACGAGACCCAGTACTTC	CASSLVGGDETQYF
-	TRBV28	TRBJ1-4	-	TGTGCCAGCAAGGAGGCTCAGGGGAATGAAAAACTGTTTTTT	CASKEAQGNEKLFF
-	TRBV5-6	TRBJ2-1	TRBD1	TGTGCCAGCAGCTCAACAGGGGTTAATATCAATGAGCAGTTCTTC	CASSSTGVNINEQFF
-	TRBV10-1	TRBJ2-3	TRBD2	TGCGCCAGGGAACTAGCGGGAGATACTGATACGCAGTATTTT	CARELAGDTDTQYF
-	TRBV2	TRBJ1-3	-	TGTGCCAGCAGTGAAGTGGGGGGCTCTGGAAACACCATATATTTT	CASSEVGGSGNTIYF
-	TRBV12-5	TRBJ2-3	-	TGTGCTAGTGGTTTGGTAGTTTACAGGGAAGGATTTAAAACAGATACGCAGTATTTT	CASGLVVYREGFKTDTQYF
-	TRBV7-9	TRBJ2-2	TRBD1	TGTGCCAGCAGCGGCCTTCTTGGGACAGGGGGCACCGGGGAGCTGTTTTTT	CASSGLLGTGGTGELFF
-	TRBV5-1	TRBJ2-7	TRBD1	TGCGCCAGCAGCTTAGGGACAGTAGGAGGTTACGAGCAGTACTTC	CASSLGTVGGYEQYF
-	TRBV28	TRBJ1-5	TRBD1	TGTGCCAGCAGGGGACAGGGCAATCAGCCCCAGCATTTT	CASRGQGNQPQHF
-	TRBV3-1/TRBV3-2	TRBJ1-2	-	TGTGCCAGCAGCCAAGTTGCCAGGGAACATGGCTACACCTTC	CASSQVAREHGYTF
-	TRBV25-1	TRBJ2-5	-	TGTGCCAGCAGTGACATTTCGAAAGGGGTCGAAGAGACCCAGTACTTC	CASSDISKGVEETQYF
-	TRBV10-3	TRBJ1-4	-	TGTGCCATCAGTGACCGGGGAGGAAAAGTTGAAAAACTGTTTTTT	CAISDRGGKVEKLFF
-	TRBV24-1	TRBJ2-1	TRBD1	TGTGCCGCTGCAGGGACAGGGGGGTACAATGAGCAGTTCTTC	CAAAGTGGYNEQFF
-	TRBV3-1/TRBV3-2	TRBJ2-1	TRBD2	TGTGCCAGCAGCCCCTTATCAGGGAGGGCTTACAATGAGCAGTTCTTC	CASSPLSGRAYNEQFF
once	TRBV28	TRBJ1-1	-	TGTGCCAGCAGGTTTTCCGGGGGTGGTGGCACTGAAGCTTTCTTT	CASRFSGGGGTEAFF
-	TRBV15	TRBJ2-2	-	TGTGCCACCTCCGTACAGGGACACACCGGGGAGCTGTTTTTT	CATSVQGHTGELFF
-	TRBV28	TRBJ2-3	-	TGTGCCAGCAGTTCACGGCAGACAGGGAGGTACACAGATACGCAGTATTTT	CASSSRQTGRYTDTQYF
-	TRBV6-1	TRBJ2-7	TRBD1	TGTGCCAGCAGTGAAGTGCCGGGACAGGGGACCGAGCAGTACTTC	CASSEVPGQGTEQYF
-	TRBV6-2/TRBV6-3	TRBJ2-2	TRBD2	TGTGCCAGCAGTTTATCTGGACTAGCGGGAGGGCCTGTATACACCGGGGAGCTGTTTTTT	CASSLSGLAGGPVYTGELFF
-	TRBV30	TRBJ2-7	-	TGTGCCTTCCGGGACACCCACTACGAGCAGTACTTC	CAFRDTHYEQYF
-	TRBV9	TRBJ2-7	TRBD2	TGTGCCAGTCGGGCTAGCGGGACAGAAAGCGAGCAGTACTTC	CASRASGTESEQYF
-	TRBV3-1/TRBV3-2	TRBJ2-1	TRBD2	TGTGCCAGCTGGGGCGGGAGGGCCTCCAATGAGCAGTTCTTC	CASWGGRASNEQFF
-	TRBV13	TRBJ2-3	TRBD2	TGTGCCAGCAGCTTAAAGGCGGGAGGCACAGATACGCAGTATTTT	CASSLKAGGTDTQYF
-	TRBV19	TRBJ2-2	TRBD2	TGTGCCACTAGGCTAGCGGGAGGGCCGAACACCGGGGAGCTGTTTTTT	CATRLAGGPNTGELFF
few	TRBV19	TRBJ2-1	-	TGTGCCAGTAGTATTCAGGGATTCAATGAGCAGTTCTTC	CASSIQGFNEQFF
-	TRBV5-1	TRBJ1-2	TRBD1	TGCGCCAGCAGCGGAACAAACAGGGGGCGCTTTTATTACGGCTACACCTTC	CASSGTNRGRFYYGYTF
-	TRBV7-9	TRBJ2-7	TRBD1	TGTGCCAGCAGCGCCCTCGGACAGGGGACCTACGAGCAGTACTTC	CASSALGQGTYEQYF
-	TRBV6-5	TRBJ1-2	-	TGTGCCAGCAGTTACCCGGGGTACAACTATGGCTACACCTTC	CASSYPGYNYGYTF
-	TRBV6-2/TRBV6-3	TRBJ2-7	TRBD2	TGTGCCAGCAGTTTAGCGGGTACCTACGAGCAGTACTTC	CASSLAGTYEQYF
once	TRBV7-2	TRBJ1-5	-	TGTGCCAGCAGCTTTCCGACAGGATTAAGCAATCAGCCCCAGCATTTT	CASSFPTGLSNQPQHF
-	TRBV3-1/TRBV3-2	TRBJ2-1	TRBD2	TGTGCCAGCAGCCAAGAGTTTCAACTAGCGGCATACAATGAGCAGTTCTTC	CASSQEFQLAAYNEQFF
-	TRBV18	TRBJ2-1	-	TGTGCCAGCTCACCAAAAGTCGCAGGGTTTGACAATGAGCAGTTCTTC	CASSPKVAGFDNEQFF
-	TRBV2	TRBJ2-7	TRBD2	TGTGCCAGCAGTGAAGAGAGCCTAGCGGGAGACGAGCAGTACTTC	CASSEESLAGDEQYF
-	TRBV12-1	TRBJ1-3	-	TGTGCCAGCTGGGGGCCGATCTCTGGAAACACCATATATTTT	CASWGPISGNTIYF